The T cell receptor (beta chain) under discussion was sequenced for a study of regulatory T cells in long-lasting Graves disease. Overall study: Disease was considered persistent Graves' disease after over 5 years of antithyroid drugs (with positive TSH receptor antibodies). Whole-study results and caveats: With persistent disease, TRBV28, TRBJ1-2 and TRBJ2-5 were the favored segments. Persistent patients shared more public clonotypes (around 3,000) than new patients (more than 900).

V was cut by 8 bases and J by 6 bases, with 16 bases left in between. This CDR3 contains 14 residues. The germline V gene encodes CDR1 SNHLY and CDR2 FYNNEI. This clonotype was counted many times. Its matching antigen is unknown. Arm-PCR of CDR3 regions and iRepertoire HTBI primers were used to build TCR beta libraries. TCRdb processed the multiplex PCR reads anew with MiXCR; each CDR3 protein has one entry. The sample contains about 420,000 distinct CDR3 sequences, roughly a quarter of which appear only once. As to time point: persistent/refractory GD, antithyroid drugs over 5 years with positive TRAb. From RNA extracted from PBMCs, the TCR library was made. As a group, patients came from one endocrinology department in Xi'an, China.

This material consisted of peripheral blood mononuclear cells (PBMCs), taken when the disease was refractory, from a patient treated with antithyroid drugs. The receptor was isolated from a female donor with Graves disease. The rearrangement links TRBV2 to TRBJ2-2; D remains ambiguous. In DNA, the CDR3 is TGTGCCAGCCGAACGTGGGGATTCTCCGGGGAGCTGTTTTTT. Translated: CASRTWGFSGELFF.